The 27 T cell receptor beta chains below all came from one sample that was sequenced in a study of T cell responses to AZD1222 COVID-19 vaccine. Sequencing used immunoSEQ multiplex PCR; TCRdb keeps in-frame clones, though not all of them. The sample has fewer than 85,000 clones, around 89% seen once. Material: peripheral blood, obtained on day 0 of AZD1222 vaccination. Receptors originate from an adult in good health.

V gene TRBV7-2 combines with J gene TRBJ1-2; D is perhaps TRBD1 (5 bases). In germline, CDR1 is SGHTA, CDR2 FQGNSA. This CDR3 region has 15 residues. V gave up 5 bases and J gave up 4 bases, with 17 bases separating them. CDR3 amino acids: CASSPQRGGSYGYTF. DNA of the CDR3: TGTGCCAGCAGCCCCCAACGGGGCGGTAGCTATGGCTACACCTTC.

This chain joins TRBV5-1 and TRBJ1-1; the match to TRBD1 covers 9 bases. Per the germline V gene, CDR1 is SGHRS and CDR2 is YFSETQ. The J segment lost 4 bases and the V segment lost 3 bases, leaving 7 bases of the junction unmatched. The CDR3 has 15 residues. In DNA, the CDR3 is TGCGCCAGCAGCTCGAACCGGGACAGGGTCACTGAAGCTTTCTTT. The encoded protein is CASSSNRDRVTEAFF.

This chain uses TRBV10-2 with TRBJ2-7; 9 bases line up with TRBD1. The germline V gene encodes CDR1 WSHSY and CDR2 SAAADI. There are 14 residues in the CDR3. J lost 5 bases, V lost 1 base, and 3 bases had no gene match. CDR3 protein: CASSEWTGAHEQYF. CDR3 bases: TGCGCCAGCAGTGAGTGGACAGGGGCCCACGAGCAGTACTTC.

The chain has TRBV7-7 and TRBJ2-7, with 12 bases matching TRBD2. The CDR3 consists of 13 residues. Germline-derived CDR1 and CDR2 are SSHAT and FNYEAQ (reference sequence). V shed 5 bases, J shed 7 bases, and the junction held 3 bases outside the gene matches. CDR3 sequence (DNA): TGTGCCAGCAGCAGACTAGCGGGAGAAGAGCAGTACTTC. Protein product: CASSRLAGEEQYF.

The gene calls are TRBV5-6 and TRBJ2-3; possibly TRBD2 for D (5 bases). Trimming took off 0 bases at V and 6 bases at J, with 14 bases between the two ends. The germline CDR1 and CDR2 sequences are SGHDT and YYEEEE. The CDR3 is 15 amino acids. The CDR3 spells CASSLGGLERDTQYF. CDR3 DNA sequence: TGTGCCAGCAGCTTGGGCGGTCTGGAGCGGGATACGCAGTATTTT.

The gene calls are TRBV5-4 and TRBJ2-1, with 7 bases that match TRBD2. In germline, CDR1 is SGHNT, CDR2 YYREEE (reference sequence). J was trimmed by 3 bases and V by 4 bases; bases with no gene match: 10. The CDR3 covers 16 residues. CDR3 in amino acids: CASSARLADSYNEQFF. The CDR3 DNA reads TGTGCCAGCAGCGCGAGACTAGCTGATAGCTACAATGAGCAGTTCTTC.

The chain recombines TRBV15 with TRBJ1-5, with no clear D. Deletions cut 5 bases from V and 3 bases from J, with 5 bases between. This CDR3 spans 12 amino acids. Germline CDR1 and CDR2: LNHNV and YYDKDF (reference sequence). In DNA, the CDR3 is TGTGCCACCAGCGGATTCAATCAGCCCCAGCATTTT. This encodes CATSGFNQPQHF.

Points on this clone: Since the CDR3 does not end with the conserved phenylalanine or tryptophan, this likely comes from a read error. Because the CDR3's place on the DNA is in doubt, the DNA is left out and the CDR3 is given as listed by TCRdb. The rearrangement links TRBV15 to TRBJ2-7. The CDR3 length is 11 residues, termini included. CDR1 LNHNV and CDR2 YYDKDF come from the germline V gene (reference sequence). The chain's CDR3 is CATSRVRADTA.

J is TRBJ2-3 and V is TRBV5-4; 7 bases are a match to TRBD2. The CDR3 length is 14 residues. V trimming: 4 bases; J trimming: 3 bases; junction bases outside the gene matches: 5. Germline CDR1 reads SGHNT; CDR2 reads YYREEE (reference sequence). The CDR3 DNA sequence: TGTGCCAGCAGCCCAGGACTAGAGACAGATACGCAGTATTTT. This translates into CASSPGLETDTQYF.

This clone was found once. The chain has TRBV6-2 or TRBV6-3 and TRBJ2-3, with TRBD2 matching 10 bases. CDR1 MNHEY and CDR2 SVGEGT come from the germline V gene. Trimming cost V 0 bases and J 3 bases; bases outside gene matches: 0. This CDR3 is 15 amino acids long. The CDR3 bases are TGTGCCAGCAGTTACTCGACTAGCGGGACAGATACGCAGTATTTT. It encodes CASSYSTSGTDTQYF.

The V gene is TRBV3-1 (or the pseudogene TRBV3-2), the J gene TRBJ2-1; D uncertain. Germline loops: CDR1 LGHDT, CDR2 YNNKEL (reference sequence). Deletions cut 3 bases from V and 9 bases from J, with 15 bases between. The length of the CDR3 is 14 residues. CDR3 sequence: CASSQVGSSGEQFF. CDR3 nucleotides: TGTGCCAGCAGCCAGGTGGGGTCCTCGGGTGAGCAGTTCTTC.

The chain combines TRBV9 with TRBJ1-1, with D uncertain. CDR1 SGDLS and CDR2 YYNGEE come from the germline V gene. The CDR3 extends over 16 amino acids. The ends were cut back, 5 bases at V and 2 bases at J, with 19 bases in the middle. The DNA of the CDR3 is TGTGCCAGCAGGGACCAGCGATTTGAGGGAAACACTGAAGCTTTCTTT. Translated: CASRDQRFEGNTEAFF. Full variable domain (missing parts from reference TRBV9 and TRBJ1-1): DSGVTQTPKHLITATGQRVTLRCSPRSGDLSVYWYQQSLDQGLQFLIQYYNGEERAKGNILERFSAQQFPDLHSELNLSSLELGDSALYFCASRDQRFEGNTEAFFGQGTRLTVV.

The chain combines TRBV27 with TRBJ2-3; TRBD2 matches 8 bases. Trimming took 4 bases from V and 2 from J; bases not matched to a gene: 14. From germline, CDR1 is MNHEY and CDR2 SMNVEV (reference sequence). CDR3 length: 18 residues. The CDR3 loop reads CASSSPAGREGPTDTQYF. In DNA form, the CDR3 reads TGTGCCAGCAGTTCCCCCGCAGGACGGGAGGGGCCCACAGATACGCAGTATTTT.

This chain links TRBV6-1 with TRBJ1-2; TRBD1 might be the D (5 bases). There are 15 residues in the CDR3. The V and J ends lost 2 bases and 2 bases respectively, with 12 bases between them. Germline lookup yields CDR1 MNHNS and CDR2 SASEGT. This CDR3 reads CASSERQGRNYGYTF. The CDR3 bases are TGTGCCAGCAGTGAACGGCAGGGTCGAAACTATGGCTACACCTTC.

The chain links TRBV3-1 (or the pseudogene TRBV3-2) to TRBJ1-6; D gene unclear. The CDR3 length is 14 residues. The germline V and J ends were trimmed by 2 bases and 5 bases, with 7 bases remaining between them. Germline V CDR1 and CDR2: LGHDT, YNNKEL (reference sequence). CDR3 sequence: CASSQRRDNSPLHF. CDR3 nucleotide sequence: TGTGCCAGCAGCCAACGCCGCGATAATTCACCCCTCCACTTT.

The V gene is TRBV29-1, the J gene TRBJ1-3, with no clear D. V shed 6 bases and J shed 2 bases, with 14 bases lying between them. Germline-derived CDR1 and CDR2 are SQVTM and ANQGSEA. The CDR3 has 14 residues. Here the CDR3 reads CSVSAETTGNTIYF. CDR3 DNA: TGCAGCGTATCTGCTGAGACTACTGGAAACACCATATATTTT.

This chain uses TRBV15 with TRBJ2-7; 10 bases map to TRBD1. The CDR3 runs 13 residues. CDR1 LNHNV and CDR2 YYDKDF come from the germline V gene (reference sequence). Written as DNA, the CDR3 is TGTGGGACCGGGACAGGGGAATCCTACGAGCAGTACTTC. Its protein product is CGTGTGESYEQYF.

The rearrangement uses TRBV28 and TRBJ2-7; D is possibly TRBD1 (5 bases). Between the trimmed V and J ends, which lost 6 bases and 1 base, there was a span of 13 bases. The germline CDR1 and CDR2 sequences are MDHEN and SYDVKM. The CDR3 contains 14 residues. The CDR3 DNA is TGTGCCAGCAGATCCGTGGCAGGGTCCTACGAGCAGTACTTC. Residues: CASRSVAGSYEQYF.

The table lists this clone with many counts. This chain uses TRBV2 with TRBJ1-1, with D possibly matching TRBD1 (5 bases). CDR1 and CDR2 from the germline V gene are SNHLY and FYNNEI. This CDR3 has 12 residues. V was cut by 9 bases and J by 4 bases, with 12 bases left in between. DNA for the CDR3: TGTGCCAGTCAAGGCGGGGGCACTGAAGCTTTCTTT. This translates into CASQGGGTEAFF.

The chain links TRBV7-7 to TRBJ2-2; 9 nucleotides agree with TRBD1. V trimming: 5 bases; J trimming: 5 bases; junction bases outside the gene matches: 6. Looked up from germline, CDR1 is SSHAT and CDR2 is FNYEAQ (reference sequence). This CDR3 contains 15 residues. The CDR3 DNA is TGTGCCAGCAGCCGTGGGACAGGGTTGACCGGGGAGCTGTTTTTT. Translation: CASSRGTGLTGELFF.

The V and J genes are TRBV7-9 and TRBJ2-1; TRBD2 matches 10 bases. Per the germline V gene, CDR1 is SEHNR and CDR2 is FQNEAQ (reference sequence). Trimming at V came to 5 bases and at J to 14 bases, leaving 15 bases not matched to a gene. The CDR3 contains 15 residues. CDR3 residues: CASSPITSGRASEFF. The CDR3 bases are TGTGCCAGCAGCCCCATCACAAGCGGGAGGGCCTCGGAGTTCTTC. The full variable domain, completed using reference TRBV7-9 and TRBJ2-1, is DTGVSQNPRHKITKRGQNVTFRCDPISEHNRLYWYRQTLGQGPEFLTYFQNEAQLEKSRLLSDRFSAERPKGSFSTLEIQRTEQGDSAMYLCASSPITSGRASEFFGPGTRLTVL.

The chain employs TRBV7-2 and TRBJ1-4; D remains unclear. Germline CDR1 and CDR2: SGHTA and FQGNSA. The CDR3 spans 15 residues. Trimming left V 1 base short and J 7 bases short, with 13 bases between. This chain's CDR3 is CASSLEGGKGEKLFF. The CDR3 DNA reads TGTGCCAGCAGCTTAGAAGGTGGGAAGGGTGAAAAACTGTTTTTT.

The rearrangement uses TRBV3-1 (or the pseudogene TRBV3-2) and TRBJ1-4; a weak D match, TRBD1 (5 bases). The germline gives CDR1 LGHDT, CDR2 YNNKEL (reference sequence). V was trimmed by 0 bases and J by 8 bases, leaving 16 bases between them. The CDR3 sequence is 16 residues long. The CDR3 here is CASSQDLQAPWEKLFF. The CDR3 DNA follows: TGTGCCAGCAGCCAAGATCTACAGGCGCCTTGGGAAAAACTGTTTTTT.

The chain employs TRBV28 and TRBJ1-3; D is ambiguous. Germline V CDR1 and CDR2: MDHEN, SYDVKM. Trimming cost V 1 base and J 0 bases, with 4 bases left between them. The CDR3 runs to 14 residues. Here the CDR3 reads CASSLSLSGNTIYF. DNA for the CDR3: TGTGCCAGCAGTTTATCCCTCTCTGGAAACACCATATATTTT.

This chain links TRBV7-7 with TRBJ2-2; 10 nucleotides match TRBD2. CDR1 is SSHAT, CDR2 FNYEAQ, per germline (reference sequence). The CDR3 contains 19 residues. After removal of 5 bases from V and 4 bases from J, the junction contained 16 bases not matched to a gene. The CDR3 protein is CASSPDPVGLAVPTGELFF. In DNA form, the CDR3 reads TGTGCCAGCAGCCCGGATCCCGTCGGACTAGCGGTTCCCACCGGGGAGCTGTTTTTT.

The chain combines TRBV2 with TRBJ2-1, with 11 bases identical to TRBD2. CDR1 and CDR2 from the germline V gene are SNHLY and FYNNEI. The CDR3 length is 15 residues. The J segment lost 3 bases and the V segment lost 5 bases, leaving 3 bases of the junction unmatched. DNA for the CDR3: TGTGCCAGCAGTTCCGGGACTAGCGGCTACAATGAGCAGTTCTTC. This encodes CASSSGTSGYNEQFF.

The CDR3 DNA is TGTGCCAGCAACACTGCAGGGGAAGCTTTCTTT. Translating gives CASNTAGEAFF. The gene calls are TRBV28 and TRBJ1-1; D may be TRBD1 (5 bases). CDR3 length: 11 amino acids. V lost 7 bases to trimming and J lost 8 bases, with 11 bases between them. CDR1 is MDHEN and CDR2 is SYDVKM in the germline V gene.